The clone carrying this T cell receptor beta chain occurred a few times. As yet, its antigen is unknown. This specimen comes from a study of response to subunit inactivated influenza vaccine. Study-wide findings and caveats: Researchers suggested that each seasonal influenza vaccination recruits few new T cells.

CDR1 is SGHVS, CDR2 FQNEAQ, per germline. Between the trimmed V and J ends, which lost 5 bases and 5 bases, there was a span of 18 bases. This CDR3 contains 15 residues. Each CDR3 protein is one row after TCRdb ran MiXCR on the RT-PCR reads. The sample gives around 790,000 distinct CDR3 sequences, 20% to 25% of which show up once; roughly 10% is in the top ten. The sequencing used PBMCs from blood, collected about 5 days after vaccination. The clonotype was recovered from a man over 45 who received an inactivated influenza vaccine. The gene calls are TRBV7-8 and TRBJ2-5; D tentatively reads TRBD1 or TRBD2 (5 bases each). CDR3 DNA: TGTGCCAGCAGCCCAGGGATAGCGAATAGGGAGACCCAGTACTTC. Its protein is CASSPGIANRETQYF.